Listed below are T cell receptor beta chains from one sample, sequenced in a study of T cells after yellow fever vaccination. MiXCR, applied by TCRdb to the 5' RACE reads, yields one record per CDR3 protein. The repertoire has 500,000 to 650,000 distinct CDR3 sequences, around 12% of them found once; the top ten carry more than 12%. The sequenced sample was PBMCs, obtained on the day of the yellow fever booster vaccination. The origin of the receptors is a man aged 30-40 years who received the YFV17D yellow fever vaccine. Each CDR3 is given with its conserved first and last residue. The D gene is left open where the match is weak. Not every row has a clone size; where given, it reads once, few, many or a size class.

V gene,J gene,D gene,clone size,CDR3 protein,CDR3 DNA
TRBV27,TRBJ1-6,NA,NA,CASSSRQGVSPLHF,TGTGCCAGCAGTTCGAGGCAGGGTGTATCACCCCTCCACTTT
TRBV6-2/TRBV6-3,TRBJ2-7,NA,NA,CASTLGGQSYEQYF,TGTGCCAGCACCCTCGGGGGGCAATCCTACGAGCAGTACTTC
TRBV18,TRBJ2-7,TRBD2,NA,CASSLGRGNSNEQYF,TGTGCCAGCTCACTCGGGAGGGGTAACTCCAACGAGCAGTACTTC
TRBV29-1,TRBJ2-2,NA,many,CSASGGNTGELFF,TGCAGCGCCTCCGGCGGGAACACCGGGGAGCTGTTTTTT
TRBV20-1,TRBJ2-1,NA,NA,CSAQALDRGRSSYNEQFF,TGCAGTGCCCAGGCTCTCGACCGGGGGCGGAGCTCCTACAATGAGCAGTTCTTC
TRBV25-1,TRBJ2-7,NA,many,CASSEAAVYEQYF,TGTGCCAGCAGTGAAGCAGCAGTCTACGAGCAGTACTTC
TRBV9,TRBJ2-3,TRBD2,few,CASSFLAGGKDTQYF,TGTGCCAGCAGCTTCCTAGCGGGAGGTAAAGATACGCAGTATTTT
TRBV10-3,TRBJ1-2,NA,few,CAISADVGWFYTF,TGTGCCATCAGTGCCGACGTTGGGTGGTTCTACACCTTC
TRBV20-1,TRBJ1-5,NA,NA,CSARDFLTSQPQHF,TGCAGTGCTAGAGATTTCCTAACCAGTCAGCCCCAGCATTTT
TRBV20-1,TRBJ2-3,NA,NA,CSADGGASSTDTQYF,TGCAGTGCCGACGGGGGCGCCTCTAGCACAGATACGCAGTATTTT
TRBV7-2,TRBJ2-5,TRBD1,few,CASSLTGGAETQYF,TGTGCCAGCAGCCTGACAGGGGGCGCGGAGACCCAGTACTTC
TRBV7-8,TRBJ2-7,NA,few,CASSLFRDLTYEQYF,TGTGCCAGCAGCTTATTCAGGGACCTTACCTACGAGCAGTACTTC
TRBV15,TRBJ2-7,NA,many,CATSRDRGLYEQYF,TGTGCCACCAGCAGAGATCGCGGGTTGTACGAGCAGTACTTC
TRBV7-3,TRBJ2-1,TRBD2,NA,CASALAGEGLNEQFF,TGTGCCAGCGCCTTAGCGGGAGAAGGGTTGAATGAGCAGTTCTTC
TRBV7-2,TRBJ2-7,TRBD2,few,CASNLAGPYEQYF,TGTGCCAGCAACTTAGCGGGGCCCTACGAGCAGTACTTC
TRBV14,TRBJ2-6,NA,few,CASSPRILGGSGANVLTF,TGTGCCAGCAGCCCAAGGATTTTAGGAGGCTCTGGGGCCAACGTCCTGACTTTC
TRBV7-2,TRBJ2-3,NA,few,CASSSSWIDTQYF,TGTGCCAGCAGCTCCTCCTGGATAGATACGCAGTATTTT
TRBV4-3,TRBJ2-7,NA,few,CASSHAKQGSSYEQYF,TGCGCCAGCAGCCACGCTAAACAAGGAAGCTCCTACGAGCAGTACTTC
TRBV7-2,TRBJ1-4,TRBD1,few,CASSLVPPDRGGEKLFF,TGTGCCAGCAGCTTAGTGCCCCCCGACAGGGGAGGTGAAAAACTGTTTTTT
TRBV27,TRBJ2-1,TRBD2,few,CASSPLQREVVEQFF,TGTGCCAGCAGTCCCCTCCAGCGGGAGGTTGTTGAGCAGTTCTTC
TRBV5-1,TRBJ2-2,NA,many,CASSLLTNTGELFF,TGCGCCAGCAGCTTGTTGACGAACACCGGGGAGCTGTTTTTT
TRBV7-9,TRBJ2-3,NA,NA,CASSPRPGGLGADTQYF,TGTGCCAGCAGCCCCAGGCCCGGGGGGCTAGGCGCAGATACGCAGTATTTT
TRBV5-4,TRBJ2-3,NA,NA,CASSLARSNPTDTQYF,TGTGCCAGCAGCTTGGCCCGGAGCAATCCCACAGATACGCAGTATTTT
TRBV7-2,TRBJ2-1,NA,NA,CASSLFPSPLVHEQFF,TGTGCCAGCAGCTTATTTCCTAGCCCACTCGTCCATGAGCAGTTCTTC
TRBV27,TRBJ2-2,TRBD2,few,CASGGLANTGELFF,TGTGCCAGCGGGGGACTAGCTAACACCGGGGAGCTGTTTTTT
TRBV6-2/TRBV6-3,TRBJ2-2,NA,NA,CASSYRRSSTNTGELFF,TGTGCCAGCAGTTACAGGCGTAGCTCCACGAACACCGGGGAGCTGTTTTTT
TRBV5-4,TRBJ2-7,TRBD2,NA,CASSSRGRYEQYF,TGTGCCAGCAGCTCTCGCGGGAGATACGAGCAGTACTTC
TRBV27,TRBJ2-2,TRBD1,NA,CASSFRQGFPTSNTGELFF,TGTGCCAGCAGTTTTCGACAGGGGTTCCCCACCTCCAACACCGGGGAGCTGTTTTTT
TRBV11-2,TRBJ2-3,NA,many,CASSLEGAGTQYF,TGTGCCAGCAGCTTAGAGGGGGCTGGTACGCAGTATTTT
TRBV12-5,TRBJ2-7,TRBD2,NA,CASGLYFSGVYEQYF,TGTGCTAGTGGTTTGTACTTTAGCGGGGTCTACGAGCAGTACTTC
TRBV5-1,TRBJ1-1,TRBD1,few,CASSPTGEVWTEAFF,TGCGCCAGCAGCCCGACAGGGGAGGTATGGACTGAAGCTTTCTTT
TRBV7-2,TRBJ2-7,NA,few,CASSLGGSIAEQYF,TGTGCCAGCAGCTTAGGGGGCTCCATCGCCGAGCAGTACTTC
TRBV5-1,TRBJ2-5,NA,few,CASSLDSLQETQYF,TGCGCCAGCAGCCTAGACAGCTTACAAGAGACCCAGTACTTC
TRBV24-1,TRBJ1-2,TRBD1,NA,CATSRAGTGHRNYGYTF,TGTGCCACCAGTCGCGCCGGGACAGGGCATAGGAACTATGGCTACACCTTC
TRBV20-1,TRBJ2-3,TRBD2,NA,CRTHIAGSTDTQYF,TGCAGAACCCATATAGCGGGTAGCACAGATACGCAGTATTTT
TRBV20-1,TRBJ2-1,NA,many,CSARVPGRGYNEQFF,TGCAGTGCCCGGGTTCCCGGCCGTGGCTACAATGAGCAGTTCTTC
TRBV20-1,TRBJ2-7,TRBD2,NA,CNGTGTSGSEQYF,TGCAATGGCACCGGGACTAGCGGGAGTGAGCAGTACTTC
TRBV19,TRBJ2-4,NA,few,CASSIAKPKKLFQYF,TGTGCCAGTAGTATAGCGAAACCCAAGAAGTTATTTCAGTACTTC
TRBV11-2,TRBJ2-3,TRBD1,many,CASSFGTGGTDTQYF,TGTGCCAGCAGCTTCGGGACAGGGGGCACAGATACGCAGTATTTT
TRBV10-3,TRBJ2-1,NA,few,CAISLPRLPSIPYNEQFF,TGTGCCATCAGCCTACCTAGACTCCCCTCAATCCCCTACAATGAGCAGTTCTTC
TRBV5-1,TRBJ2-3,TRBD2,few,CASSLEGLAGTDTQYF,TGCGCCAGCAGCTTGGAGGGACTAGCGGGGACAGATACGCAGTATTTT
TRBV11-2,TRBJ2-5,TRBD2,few,CASSLSGKVRTQYF,TGTGCCAGCAGCTTAAGCGGGAAGGTTAGGACCCAGTACTTC
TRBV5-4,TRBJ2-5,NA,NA,CASSLGGPSHQETQYF,TGTGCCAGCAGCTTGGGGGGCCCCAGTCACCAAGAGACCCAGTACTTC
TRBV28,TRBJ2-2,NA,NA,CASTSVSNTGELFF,TGTGCCAGCACCAGCGTTTCGAACACCGGGGAGCTGTTTTTT
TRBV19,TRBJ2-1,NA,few,CASSPGYAYNEQFF,TGTGCCAGTAGTCCGGGATATGCCTACAATGAGCAGTTCTTC
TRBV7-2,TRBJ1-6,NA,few,CASSLEFWDSPLHF,TGTGCCAGCAGCTTAGAGTTTTGGGATTCACCCCTCCACTTT
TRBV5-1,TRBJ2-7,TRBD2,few,CASSLTSGGAGEQYF,TGCGCCAGCAGCTTAACCAGCGGGGGGGCGGGAGAGCAGTACTTC
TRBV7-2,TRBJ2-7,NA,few,CASSLTGHISYEQYF,TGTGCCAGCAGCCTCACGGGACACATTTCCTACGAGCAGTACTTC
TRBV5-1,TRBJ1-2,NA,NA,CASSLALTYGYTF,TGCGCCAGCAGCTTGGCATTGACCTATGGCTACACCTTC
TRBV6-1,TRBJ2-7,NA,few,CASSRDINTDEQYF,TGTGCCAGCAGCCGAGACATTAATACCGACGAGCAGTACTTC
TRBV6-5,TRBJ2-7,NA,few,CASSYGAGASYEQYF,TGTGCCAGCAGTTACGGTGCTGGGGCCTCCTACGAGCAGTACTTC
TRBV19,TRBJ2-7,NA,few,CASSIASEQYF,TGTGCCAGTAGTATCGCCAGCGAGCAGTACTTC
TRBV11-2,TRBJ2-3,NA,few,CASSLVTGVIPDTQYF,TGTGCCAGCAGCTTGGTTACAGGCGTCATTCCAGATACGCAGTATTTT
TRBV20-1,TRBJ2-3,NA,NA,CSASRLDSGDTQYF,TGCAGTGCTAGCCGCCTAGACTCCGGGGATACGCAGTATTTT
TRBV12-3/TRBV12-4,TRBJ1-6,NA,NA,CASSFSAGSPLHF,TGTGCCAGCAGTTTTTCCGCGGGTTCACCCCTCCACTTT